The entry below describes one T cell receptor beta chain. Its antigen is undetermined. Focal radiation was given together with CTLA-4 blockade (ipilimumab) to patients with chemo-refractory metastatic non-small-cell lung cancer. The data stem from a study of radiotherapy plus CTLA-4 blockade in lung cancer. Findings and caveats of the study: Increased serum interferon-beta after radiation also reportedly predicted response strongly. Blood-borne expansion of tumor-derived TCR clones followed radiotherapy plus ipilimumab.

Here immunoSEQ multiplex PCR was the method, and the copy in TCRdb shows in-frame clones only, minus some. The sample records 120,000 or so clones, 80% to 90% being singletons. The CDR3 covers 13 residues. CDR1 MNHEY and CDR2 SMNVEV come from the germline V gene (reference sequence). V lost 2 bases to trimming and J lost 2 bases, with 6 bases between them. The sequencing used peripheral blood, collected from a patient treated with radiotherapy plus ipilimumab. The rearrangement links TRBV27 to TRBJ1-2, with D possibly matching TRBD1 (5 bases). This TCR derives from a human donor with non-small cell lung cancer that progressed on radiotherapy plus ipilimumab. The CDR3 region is CASSLAGNYGYTF. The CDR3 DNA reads TGTGCCAGCAGTTTAGCAGGGAACTATGGCTACACCTTC.